This T cell receptor beta chain was sequenced in a study of vaccination effects on CD4 cells after COVID-19. The CDR3 sequence is 15 residues long. V was clipped by 3 bases and J by 7 bases; unmatched bases: 9. In germline, CDR1 is DFQATT, CDR2 SNEGSKA (reference sequence). ViraFEST expansion of antigen-specific CD4+ T cells with viral peptide pools preceded sequencing. Scientists isolated CD4+ T cells after a roughly 10-day culture period ended. Negative nucleocapsid antibody tests before and after vaccination confirmed no previous SARS-CoV-2 infection. This clone was seen a handful of times. Its target is unknown. Profiled with immunoSEQ multiplex PCR; TCRdb holds only in-frame clones, not every one. The table includes 20,000 to 25,000 clones, around 70% detected once.

The input for sequencing was CD4+ T cells from PBMCs cultured with SARS-CoV-2 spike peptides, taken before COVID-19 vaccination. This clonotype was obtained from a human donor who received a COVID-19 vaccine. The rearrangement links TRBV20-1 to TRBJ2-5; 12 positions agree with TRBD2. The CDR3 spells CSASDTSGGPRTQYF. Written as DNA, the CDR3 is TGCAGTGCTAGTGATACTAGCGGGGGGCCTAGGACCCAGTACTTC.